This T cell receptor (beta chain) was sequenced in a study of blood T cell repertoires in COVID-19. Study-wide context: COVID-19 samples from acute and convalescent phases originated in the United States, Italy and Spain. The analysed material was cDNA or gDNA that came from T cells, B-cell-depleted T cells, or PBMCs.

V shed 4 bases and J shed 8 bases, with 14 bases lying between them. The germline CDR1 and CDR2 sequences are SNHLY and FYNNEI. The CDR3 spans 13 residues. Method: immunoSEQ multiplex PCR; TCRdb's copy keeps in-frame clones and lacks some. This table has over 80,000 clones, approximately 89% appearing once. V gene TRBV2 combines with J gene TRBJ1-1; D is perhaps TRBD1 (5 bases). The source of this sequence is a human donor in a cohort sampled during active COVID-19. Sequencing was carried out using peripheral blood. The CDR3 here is CASSGGPESEAFF. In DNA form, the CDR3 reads TGTGCCAGCAGTGGGGGCCCTGAGTCCGAAGCTTTCTTT.